This TCR beta chain was captured in a study of beta chain features in type 1 diabetes. Note on this clone: Its matching antigen is unknown.

V was pared by 2 bases and J by 3 bases, with 11 bases between. Germline-derived CDR1 and CDR2 are MNHNS and SASEGT. This CDR3 is 14 amino acids long. Study findings and constraints: Within each of all four CD4+ subsets, Type 1 diabetes patients had TCRB CDR3s that were moderately but significantly shorter.

Sequencing targeted expressed TCRB transcripts, as all isolated RNA had been reverse transcribed. The protocol was immunoSEQ multiplex PCR, while the TCRdb copy is restricted to in-frame clones and leaves out a portion. The repertoire consists of 970,000 or so clones, with 15% to 20% occurring once and the leading ten covering around 0.02%. Sequenced sample: naive CD4+ T cells from blood. The receptor comes from a woman aged 18-30 years in good health. The chain combines TRBV6-1 with TRBJ2-7; TRBD2 might be the D (5 bases). The CDR3 spells CASSENGVVYEQYF. In DNA form, the CDR3 reads TGTGCCAGCAGTGAAAACGGGGTTGTCTACGAGCAGTACTTC.